This T cell receptor (beta chain) came from a study of blood T cell repertoires in COVID-19. Across the whole study: COVID-19 samples, acute and convalescent, were from the United States, Italy and Spain. Sample material is recorded as cDNA or gDNA derived from T cells, B-cell-depleted T cells, or PBMCs.

Produced via immunoSEQ multiplex PCR; TCRdb's table is partial and in-frame only. This table has about 120,000 clones, about 80% appearing once. This TCR was recovered from a man in his 70s with active or convalescent COVID-19. The sequencing input was peripheral blood.

CDR3 nucleotide sequence: TGCGCCAGCAGTCAAGCGACAGGCTCAGCCAATCAGCCCCAGCATTTT. Translation: CASSQATGSANQPQHF. The chain is built from TRBV23-1 and TRBJ1-5, with D tentatively TRBD1 (6 bases). TRBV23-1 is noted as an ORF with a role that remains uncertain. CDR3 size: 16 residues. Trimming cost V 2 bases and J 3 bases, with 14 bases left between them.